The source of this T cell receptor beta chain is a study of monozygotic twins with inflammatory bowel disease (dated by TCRdb to between 2018 and 2020). Background for the entire study: In total, about 28 monozygotic twin pairs made up the full study: 19 Danish pairs, all IBD-discordant, plus nine German pairs, of which four were IBD-concordant and five were IBD-discordant. Within discordant pairs, disease-associated traits were sought mainly by comparing IBD patients with their genetically identical healthy co-twins. Each individual had, on average, about 151 000 unique TCRalpha sequences and 181 000 unique TCRbeta sequences available for analysis. General conclusions and limits of the study: A decrease in TCRbeta repertoire diversity, as measured by inverse Simpson index, was observed in IBD patients compared with their healthy co-twins. The analysis was unable to tell different T cell subtypes apart. Repertoire similarity did not differ between concordant and discordant twins, which could be due to limited statistical power. No single strong signal or clonotype linked to IBD turned up in the results, so the idea that one exists was not supported. Compared with healthy twins, IBD patients shared fewer clonotypes with other individuals, and the difference was most pronounced in patients with signs of disease activity. Background noise and inter-individual variability may have been introduced into the repertoires by the differing immunosuppressive treatments among patients.

From each donor, a roughly 2.5 ml peripheral blood sample was collected into PAXgene tubes and stored at -80 degrees C. Total RNA was isolated from whole blood with the PAXgene blood miRNA kit on an automated QIAcube, without T cell sorting. Peripheral blood from monozygotic twin pairs, either concordant or discordant for inflammatory bowel disease, underwent deep TCRalpha and TCRbeta repertoire profiling that used unique molecular barcoding. Smoking habits were recorded for all twin pairs, with individuals classified as current, former or never smokers. Libraries were constructed by 5' RACE. The input for every TCR library was 3,500 to 4,000 ng of total RNA. For each sample, cDNA synthesis was carried out in eight separate reactions using SMARTScribe reverse transcriptase. During cDNA synthesis, unique molecular identifiers containing a 6-nucleotide sample barcode were introduced by template switching. TCRalpha and TCRbeta cDNA was amplified in two nested PCRs of roughly 16 and 10 cycles, and bead purification was carried out after each PCR. Before amplification, the cDNA was both treated with uracil DNA-glycosylase and purified with the QIAquick PCR purification kit. The second PCR added Illumina TruSeq-compatible adapters along with sample-specific barcodes. TapeStation and Qubit were used to check library quality and concentration, and roughly 4.8 ng of each library went into the pool. Sequencing of the pooled libraries was done on an Illumina HiSeq2500 single-index Rapid Run using custom sequencing primers and 2 x 100 bp reads. On the authors' methods: UMI-based consensus assembly with MiGEC version 1.2.6 was used to correct PCR and sequencing errors. MiXCR version 2.1.1 handled V(D)J alignment, clonotype assembly and CDR3 extraction. Normalisation of gene usage, clonotype sharing and MAIT/NKT TCR abundance was achieved by analysing the top 1000, 10 000 and 20 000 clonotypes per sample. After downsampling to 27 000 UMIs, diversity was calculated as the inverse Simpson index using the vegan R package. Paired Mann-Whitney U tests were applied to discordant twin pairs, and Benjamini-Hochberg correction was used for multiple testing. The reads, reprocessed by TCRdb, yield one row per CDR3 protein sequence and no DNA. Here the V and J calls rest on TCRdb's processing, not on the authors' analysis. This sample's table has entries for 440,000 or so distinct CDR3 sequences. More than 2% of the sample comes from the top ten.

Reading the germline V gene gives CDR1 SGDLS and CDR2 YYNGEE. The CDR3 holds 15 amino acids from the cysteine to the phenylalanine. No DNA is listed. On this clonotype itself: Its antigen has not been determined.

Rearrangement joined TRBV9 to TRBJ2-2; TCRdb's D call of TRBD2 is untestable without DNA. Sequencing used blood. The sequence was collected from a human donor with ulcerative colitis or Crohn's disease, or a healthy co-twin of an affected twin (not recorded which). The CDR3 corresponds to CASSPTAASTGELFF.